This T cell receptor (beta chain) was retrieved from a study of blood T cell repertoires in COVID-19. Study-wide background: Sites across the United States, Italy and Spain contributed samples from acute and convalescent COVID-19. PBMCs, B-cell-depleted T cells, or T cells were the source of the cDNA or gDNA that made up the material.

It was during active infection that Seattle patients were enrolled and then longitudinally followed. The V and J ends lost 4 bases and 7 bases respectively, with 19 bases between them. CDR1 and CDR2 from the germline V gene are SGHTA and FQGNSA. The CDR3 loop spans 15 amino acids. In the original workflow: Estimation of nucleated cell counts relied on the amplification of reference gene primers. Using immunoSEQ multiplex PCR, the repertoire was profiled, and TCRdb retains in-frame clones only, with some absent. Clone size and the V and J calls come from that table; the DNA yielded D and trimming. This sample has some 370,000 clones, with about 87% found just once.

The TCR comes from a woman younger than 45 with COVID-19, enrolled during active disease. The source material was peripheral blood. This chain joins TRBV7-2 and TRBJ1-2, with D unclear. The CDR3 region is CASSSSRAGIGGYTF. The CDR3 nucleotides are TGTGCCAGCAGCTCCTCGCGGGCGGGGATCGGTGGCTACACCTTC.